The 4 T cell receptor beta chains given below trace back to one sample, sequenced in a study of human versus mouse CDR3 diversity and MHC coevolution. The data were produced by immunoSEQ multiplex PCR, yet TCRdb's version contains in-frame clones alone and is incomplete. Here the sample spans tens of thousands of clones, over 85% being singletons. The sample was naive CD4+ T cells from blood. Subset indicated: CD45RO-negative CD62L-positive naive CD4 T cells. These receptors were obtained from a person aged 30-70 years in good health.

CDR3 bases: TGTGCCAGCAGCCCCTCTGGGGGGGCCGGGGAGCTGTTTTTT. This encodes CASSPSGGAGELFF. This chain uses TRBV7-3 with TRBJ2-2; TRBD2 agrees at 7 bases. The CDR3 is made up of 14 amino acids. After removal of 5 bases from V and 6 bases from J, the junction contained 6 bases not matched to a gene. Germline assignment: CDR1 SGHTA and CDR2 FQGTGA. Complete variable domain (other parts from reference TRBV7-3 and TRBJ2-2): GAGVSQTPSNKVTEKGKYVELRCDPISGHTALYWYRQSLGQGPEFLIYFQGTGAADDSGLPNDRFFAVRPEGSVSTLKIQRTERGDSAVYLCASSPSGGAGELFFGEGSRLTVL.

The chain uses TRBV5-1 and TRBJ1-2; 7 bases fit TRBD1. CDR3 length equals 13 residues. Germline lookup yields CDR1 SGHRS and CDR2 YFSETQ. Trimming cost V 4 bases and J 5 bases; bases outside gene matches: 5. The CDR3 here is CASSPPGGYGYTF. The CDR3 nucleotides are TGCGCCAGCAGCCCCCCAGGGGGTTATGGCTACACCTTC.

This chain joins TRBV6-5 and TRBJ2-7; 8 bases line up with TRBD1. Per the germline V gene, CDR1 is MNHEY and CDR2 is SVGAGI. Trimming removed 6 bases from V and 2 bases from J; junction bases left unmatched: 3. The CDR3 runs to 13 residues. The CDR3 spells CASRRGQAYEQYF. The CDR3 coding sequence is TGTGCCAGCAGGCGGGGACAGGCCTACGAGCAGTACTTC.

This clone was detected once. The chain employs TRBV7-9 and TRBJ1-1, with D possibly matching TRBD1 (5 bases). Germline CDR1 and CDR2: SEHNR and FQNEAQ (reference sequence). This CDR3 spans 14 amino acids. V was shortened by 1 base and J by 2 bases, with 8 bases between the two germline ends. Here the CDR3 DNA reads TGTGCCAGCAGCTTAGACGGACATAACACTGAAGCTTTCTTT. Protein: CASSLDGHNTEAFF.